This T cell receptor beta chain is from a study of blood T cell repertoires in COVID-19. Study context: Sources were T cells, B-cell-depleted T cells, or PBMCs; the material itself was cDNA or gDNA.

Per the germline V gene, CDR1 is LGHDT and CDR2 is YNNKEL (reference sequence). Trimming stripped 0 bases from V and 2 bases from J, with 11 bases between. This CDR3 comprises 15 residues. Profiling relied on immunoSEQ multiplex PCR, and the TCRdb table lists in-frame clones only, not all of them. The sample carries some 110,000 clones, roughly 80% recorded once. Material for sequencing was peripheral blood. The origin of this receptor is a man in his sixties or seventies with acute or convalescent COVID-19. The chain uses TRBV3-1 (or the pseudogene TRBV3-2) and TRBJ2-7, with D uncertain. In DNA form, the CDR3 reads TGTGCCAGCAGCCAAGATCCTCGCCCTACCTACGAGCAGTACTTC. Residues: CASSQDPRPTYEQYF.